This T cell receptor beta chain was sequenced in a study of shared clonotypes between healthy human individuals. CDR3 length: 16 residues. V gave up 6 bases and J gave up 4 bases, with 19 bases separating them. Germline assignment: CDR1 MNHNY and CDR2 SVGAGI (reference sequence). Some clones are missing from TCRdb's copy, which holds only in-frame ones; the method was immunoSEQ multiplex PCR. In the table there are 2 million to 2.5 million clones, approximately 93% of which are singletons. The chain employs TRBV6-6 and TRBJ1-5; D call uncertain. The receptor was isolated from a man between 18 and 29 years old in good health. Some clones in this sample may be carry-over from other donors' samples. The source material was naive CD4+ T cells from PBMCs. Subset in this sample: CD45RA+ positively selected. The CDR3 region is CASSPGELGRNQPQHF. CDR3 sequence (DNA): TGTGCCAGCAGCCCTGGGGAGCTTGGGAGGAATCAGCCCCAGCATTTT.